These T cell receptor beta chains were read from a single sample in a study of T cells in Graves' hyperthyroidism and ophthalmopathy. One entry per CDR3 protein, called by TCRdb with MiXCR from the multiplex PCR reads. The data hold around 800,000 distinct CDR3 sequences, with 38% observed a single time. The sample was blood. These receptors were collected from a man younger than 35 with Graves' hyperthyroidism. Both conserved end residues are part of each CDR3. Each record gives: CDR3 DNA, CDR3 protein, J gene, D gene, V gene, clone size. D genes are given only for firm matches. Part of the rows lack a size; the others show once, few, many or a class for expanded clones.

cdr3_nt: TGCGCCAGCAGCCAATCTCCTAGGGTGGAAGAGACCCAGTACTTC
cdr3_aa: CASSQSPRVEETQYF
j_call: TRBJ2-5
d_call: -
v_call: TRBV4-1
clone_size: -

cdr3_nt: TGTGCCAGCAGCTTAGTAATTGGACAGGGTGAGGAAAAACTGTTTTTT
cdr3_aa: CASSLVIGQGEEKLFF
j_call: TRBJ1-4
d_call: TRBD1
v_call: TRBV7-2
clone_size: -

cdr3_nt: TGCAGCGTTGGACCGGGGGGCTCTGGGTATGGCTACACCTTC
cdr3_aa: CSVGPGGSGYGYTF
j_call: TRBJ1-2
d_call: -
v_call: TRBV29-1
clone_size: many

cdr3_nt: TGTGCCATCAGGGCGACAGGGGGGGATCAGCCCCAGCATTTT
cdr3_aa: CAIRATGGDQPQHF
j_call: TRBJ1-5
d_call: TRBD1
v_call: TRBV10-3
clone_size: -

cdr3_nt: TGTGCCAGCAGTGGAGCGGGCGTCGAGCAGTACTTC
cdr3_aa: CASSGAGVEQYF
j_call: TRBJ2-7
d_call: -
v_call: TRBV9
clone_size: few

cdr3_nt: TGTGCCAGCAGCGCCAAGGGGGCTGGGGAAAAACTGTTTTTT
cdr3_aa: CASSAKGAGEKLFF
j_call: TRBJ1-4
d_call: TRBD1
v_call: TRBV7-9
clone_size: -

cdr3_nt: TGCGCCAGCAGCCAAGATCTTCGGGGCGGCGAGGTGGCCCAGTACTTC
cdr3_aa: CASSQDLRGGEVAQYF
j_call: TRBJ2-5
d_call: -
v_call: TRBV7-9
clone_size: -

cdr3_nt: TGTGCCAGCAGTGAAATCTGGGGCCCGAACACCGGGGAGCTGTTTTTT
cdr3_aa: CASSEIWGPNTGELFF
j_call: TRBJ2-2
d_call: -
v_call: TRBV2
clone_size: once

cdr3_nt: TGTGCCACATCAAAAGGGCAGGAGAATCAGCCCCAGCATTTT
cdr3_aa: CATSKGQENQPQHF
j_call: TRBJ1-5
d_call: -
v_call: TRBV2
clone_size: few

cdr3_nt: TGTGCCATCAGTGAGTCCGACAGCAGGTACCAAGAGACCCAGTACTTC
cdr3_aa: CAISESDSRYQETQYF
j_call: TRBJ2-5
d_call: -
v_call: TRBV10-3
clone_size: -

cdr3_nt: TGCGCCAGCAGCCAAACTAGCGGGAGGGCCACCGGGGAGCTGTTTTTT
cdr3_aa: CASSQTSGRATGELFF
j_call: TRBJ2-2
d_call: TRBD2
v_call: TRBV5-1
clone_size: -

cdr3_nt: TGTGCCAGCAGTGAAAACAAAGAGACCCAGTACTTC
cdr3_aa: CASSENKETQYF
j_call: TRBJ2-5
d_call: -
v_call: TRBV25-1
clone_size: many

cdr3_nt: TGCAGCTTACGGCTCGGGGCGCCTACCTACGAGCAGTACTTC
cdr3_aa: CSLRLGAPTYEQYF
j_call: TRBJ2-7
d_call: -
v_call: TRBV29-1
clone_size: -

cdr3_nt: TGCAGTGCTAGAAGGGACGGGGATAATTCACCCCTCCACTTT
cdr3_aa: CSARRDGDNSPLHF
j_call: TRBJ1-6
d_call: -
v_call: TRBV20-1
clone_size: -

cdr3_nt: TGTGCCAGCAGCCATTCCGACAAACCCTACGAGCAGTACTTC
cdr3_aa: CASSHSDKPYEQYF
j_call: TRBJ2-7
d_call: -
v_call: TRBV7-8
clone_size: -

cdr3_nt: TGTGCCAGCAGCGTAGCTCACGGCTCGACCTACGAGCAGTACTTC
cdr3_aa: CASSVAHGSTYEQYF
j_call: TRBJ2-7
d_call: -
v_call: TRBV9
clone_size: few

cdr3_nt: TGTGCCAGCAGCTTGGCCCCGCAGAGCAATCAGCCCCAGCATTTT
cdr3_aa: CASSLAPQSNQPQHF
j_call: TRBJ1-5
d_call: -
v_call: TRBV5-4
clone_size: few

cdr3_nt: TGTGCCAGCAGCTTAAGCCAGGGAACCGAGCAGTACTTC
cdr3_aa: CASSLSQGTEQYF
j_call: TRBJ2-7
d_call: -
v_call: TRBV7-9
clone_size: -

cdr3_nt: TGTGCCAGCAGCAAACGGACAGGTCTCTACGAGCAGTACTTC
cdr3_aa: CASSKRTGLYEQYF
j_call: TRBJ2-7
d_call: TRBD1
v_call: TRBV6-5
clone_size: -

cdr3_nt: TGTGCCGTCTCGGAGGGGACTGAAGCTTTCTTT
cdr3_aa: CAVSEGTEAFF
j_call: TRBJ1-1
d_call: -
v_call: TRBV10-3
clone_size: many

cdr3_nt: TGTGCCAGCAGCCAAGATACAGGGGACACTGAAGCTTTCTTT
cdr3_aa: CASSQDTGDTEAFF
j_call: TRBJ1-1
d_call: TRBD1
v_call: TRBV4-2
clone_size: many

cdr3_nt: TGTGCCAGCAGCCAACCCGGGACTAGCGGGGATCTACAAGAGACCCAGTACTTC
cdr3_aa: CASSQPGTSGDLQETQYF
j_call: TRBJ2-5
d_call: TRBD2
v_call: TRBV25-1
clone_size: -

cdr3_nt: TGTGCCAGCAGCGTACGGACCGGGGTAAAACTGTTTTTT
cdr3_aa: CASSVRTGVKLFF
j_call: TRBJ1-4
d_call: -
v_call: TRBV9
clone_size: -

cdr3_nt: TGTGCCAGCAGCCAGCCGACAGAGCGAAACACTGAAGCTTTCTTT
cdr3_aa: CASSQPTERNTEAFF
j_call: TRBJ1-1
d_call: -
v_call: TRBV19
clone_size: -

cdr3_nt: TGTGCCAGCAGTGAATGGGACAGGGGAGGCTATGGCTACACCTTC
cdr3_aa: CASSEWDRGGYGYTF
j_call: TRBJ1-2
d_call: TRBD1
v_call: TRBV6-5
clone_size: few

cdr3_nt: TGTGCCAGCAGCCCCCCAAACAGGGGGCTAAGGGGAACTGAAGCTTTCTTT
cdr3_aa: CASSPPNRGLRGTEAFF
j_call: TRBJ1-1
d_call: TRBD1
v_call: TRBV7-2
clone_size: once

cdr3_nt: TGCGCCAGCAGCCAAGCAGGGGTAACTGAAGCTTTCTTT
cdr3_aa: CASSQAGVTEAFF
j_call: TRBJ1-1
d_call: -
v_call: TRBV4-3
clone_size: many

cdr3_nt: TGCAGTGCAGAGGGTCGGGACACTGAAGCTTTCTTT
cdr3_aa: CSAEGRDTEAFF
j_call: TRBJ1-1
d_call: -
v_call: TRBV20-1
clone_size: -

cdr3_nt: TGTGCCAGCAGAATAGGGAGGGATCTCTACTACGAGCAGTACTTC
cdr3_aa: CASRIGRDLYYEQYF
j_call: TRBJ2-7
d_call: TRBD2
v_call: TRBV14
clone_size: few